Each of the 31 T cell receptor beta chains below was sequenced from the same sample in a study of blood T cell repertoires in COVID-19. The repertoire was sequenced with immunoSEQ multiplex PCR; TCRdb's copy has only in-frame clones and lacks some. Seen here are approximately 170,000 clones, roughly 90% observed once, and the top ten hold about a tenth. The source material was peripheral blood. The receptors shown here come from a woman aged 60-70 years with COVID-19, enrolled during active disease.

This sequence joins TRBV28 and TRBJ2-7; 8 bases map to TRBD1. Trimming removed 1 base from V and 4 bases from J; junction bases left unmatched: 6. Germline V gene data show CDR1 as MDHEN and CDR2 as SYDVKM. The CDR3 extends over 15 amino acids. Here the CDR3 reads CASSLLGTGLYEQYF. CDR3 in DNA: TGTGCCAGCAGTTTATTGGGGACAGGACTTTACGAGCAGTACTTC.

This sequence joins TRBV7-3 and TRBJ2-4, with a possible D match to TRBD1 (7 bases). The ends were cut back, 1 base at V and 8 bases at J, with 12 bases in the middle. CDR1 and CDR2 from the germline V gene are SGHTA and FQGTGA. This CDR3 region has 14 residues. The CDR3 loop is CASSLSSGGYIQYF. The DNA of the CDR3 is TGTGCCAGCAGCTTAAGTTCAGGGGGGTACATTCAGTACTTC.

The V call is TRBV9, the J call TRBJ2-7; 8 bases match TRBD2. The CDR3 length is 15 residues. V lost 0 bases and J lost 2; bases outside the gene matches: 4. The germline V gene has CDR1 SGDLS and CDR2 YYNGEE. The CDR3 is CASSVEAAGAYEQYF. The CDR3 DNA reads as TGTGCCAGCAGCGTAGAGGCAGCGGGAGCCTACGAGCAGTACTTC.

The V gene is TRBV2, the J gene TRBJ2-7; 7 bases agree with TRBD1. CDR3 length: 14 residues. The V and J ends lost 3 bases and 2 bases, in that order; junction bases with no gene match: 4. Looked up from germline, CDR1 is SNHLY and CDR2 is FYNNEI. This CDR3 is CASSDRDRPYEQYF. As DNA, the CDR3 is TGTGCCAGCAGTGACCGGGACAGACCCTACGAGCAGTACTTC.

This clone was recorded a few times. The V call is TRBV18, the J call TRBJ1-1; D unresolved. CDR1 KGHSH and CDR2 LQKENI come from the germline V gene. The V gene lost 4 bases and the J gene lost 3 bases, with 12 bases spanning the gap. CDR3 length equals 14 residues. CDR3 in DNA: TGTGCCAGCTCACTATCGGATGGAGACACTGAAGCTTTCTTT. Translating gives CASSLSDGDTEAFF.

V and J are TRBV9 and TRBJ1-3, with D maybe TRBD1 (5 bases). Trimming shortened V by 5 bases and J by 6 bases, and 9 bases separated the two germline ends. CDR1 SGDLS and CDR2 YYNGEE come from the germline V gene. The CDR3 length is 12 residues. In DNA form, the CDR3 reads TGTGCCAGCAGGGACAACTTAAACACCATATATTTT. Translated, it gives CASRDNLNTIYF.

The chain joins TRBV4-1 to TRBJ1-5; TRBD1 might be the D (6 bases). This CDR3 has 16 amino acids. Germline values: CDR1 MGHRA, CDR2 YSYEKL. V dropped 1 base and J dropped 3 bases, with 13 bases sitting between them. The CDR3 here is CASSQGDGTFNQPQHF. The CDR3 nucleotides read TGCGCCAGCAGCCAAGGGGACGGGACATTCAATCAGCCCCAGCATTTT.

This clone was observed a handful of times. The rearrangement joins TRBV18 to TRBJ1-2; TRBD1 might be the D (5 bases). Trimming shortened V by 3 bases and J by 2 bases, and 10 bases separated the two germline ends. Germline CDR1 and CDR2: KGHSH and LQKENI. The CDR3 consists of 14 residues. CDR3 in DNA: TGTGCCAGCTCACCGACCGACAGCAACTATGGCTACACCTTC. Translating it yields CASSPTDSNYGYTF.

The chain has TRBV29-1 and TRBJ2-7; 16 nucleotides match TRBD2. There are 16 residues in the CDR3. Losses at the gene ends were 3 bases for V and 7 bases for J; bases not matched to a gene: 9. Germline V gives CDR1 SQVTM, CDR2 ANQGSEA. CDR3 DNA: TGCAGCGTTGAGGCTGCTAGGGGACTAGCGGGAGGGGAGCAGTACTTC. Translation gives CSVEAARGLAGGEQYF.

The chain employs TRBV11-3 and TRBJ1-1, with 11 bases lining up with TRBD1. Losses at the gene ends were 2 bases for V and 10 bases for J; bases not matched to a gene: 6. Germline CDR1 reads SGHNT; CDR2 reads YENEEA. The CDR3 is made up of 14 amino acids. The CDR3 nucleotides read TGTGCCAGCAGCTTACCAAGGACAGGGGGCATAGCTTTCTTT. Protein product: CASSLPRTGGIAFF.

The chain employs TRBV19 and TRBJ2-3; 10 nucleotides match TRBD2. V lost 5 bases to trimming and J lost 4 bases; unmatched junction nucleotides: 9. CDR1 LNHDA and CDR2 SQIVND come from the germline V gene (reference sequence). The CDR3 consists of 16 residues. CDR3 bases: TGTGCCAGTAGTGTCAAAGCGGGAGGGGGGTCAGATACGCAGTATTTT. This gives the protein CASSVKAGGGSDTQYF.

The chain links TRBV7-9 to TRBJ1-4; D uncertain. V lost 1 base, J lost 6 bases, and 12 bases lay in between. This CDR3 is 15 amino acids long. Germline V gene lookup returns CDR1 SEHNR and CDR2 FQNEAQ (reference sequence). This chain's CDR3 is CASSLGFSADEKLFF. The DNA of the CDR3 is TGTGCCAGCAGCTTAGGATTCTCGGCGGATGAAAAACTGTTTTTT.

This clone occurred a few times. The V and J genes are TRBV6-2 or TRBV6-3 and TRBJ2-1, with 11 bases matching TRBD2. The CDR3 is 19 amino acids. Germline CDR1 is MNHEY and CDR2 is SVGEGT. The ends lost 2 bases at V and 3 bases at J; junction bases unmatched: 12. The CDR3 region is CASSYPSRLAGLDYNEQFF. For the CDR3, the DNA is TGTGCCAGCAGTTACCCATCTCGACTAGCGGGACTAGACTACAATGAGCAGTTCTTC.

In its sample, this clone was seen a few times. The V call is TRBV11-1, the J call TRBJ2-7, with TRBD2 as a possible D gene (6 bases). CDR1 SGHAT and CDR2 FQDESV come from the germline V gene (reference sequence). The V end was cut by 5 bases, the J end by 3 bases, with 14 bases between. This CDR3 has 14 amino acids. The CDR3 reads CASSPGFGGYEQYF. The CDR3 nucleotides are TGTGCCAGCAGCCCGGGGTTCGGGGGCTACGAGCAGTACTTC.

The rearrangement links TRBV19 to TRBJ2-3; 13 bases are shared with TRBD2. Trimming cost V 8 bases and J 6 bases; bases outside gene matches: 5. The CDR3 spans 14 residues. CDR1 is LNHDA, CDR2 SQIVND, per germline (reference sequence). The CDR3 loop reads CASRRTSGSDTQYF. In DNA, the CDR3 is TGTGCCAGTCGCCGGACTAGCGGGAGTGATACGCAGTATTTT.

This rearrangement joins TRBV6-5 to TRBJ1-3; 10 nucleotides line up with TRBD1. The ends lost 7 bases at V and 4 bases at J; junction bases unmatched: 7. CDR1 is MNHEY, CDR2 SVGAGI, per germline. The CDR3 has 15 amino acids. CDR3 sequence (DNA): TGTGCCAGCACCCTGGACAGGGGGTCCGGAAACACCATATATTTT. Translated: CASTLDRGSGNTIYF.

CDR3 DNA sequence: TGTGCCAGCAGCTTAGGGCTAGCGGGAGACACCGGGGAGCTGTTTTTT. It encodes CASSLGLAGDTGELFF. This sequence joins TRBV7-9 and TRBJ2-2; 10 bases are a match to TRBD2. The CDR3 length is 16 residues. Germline V gene data show CDR1 as SEHNR and CDR2 as FQNEAQ (reference sequence). V shed 1 base, J shed 3 bases, and the junction held 2 bases outside the gene matches.

CDR3 bases: TGTGCCAGTAGTATAAGGAGGATGCTCGGGGGATACAATTCACCCCTCCACTTT. Its protein product is CASSIRRMLGGYNSPLHF. This chain links TRBV19 with TRBJ1-6, with a possible D match to TRBD1 (5 bases). V was cut by 2 bases and J by 7 bases, with 21 bases left in between. The CDR3 runs 18 residues. The germline CDR1 and CDR2 sequences are LNHDA and SQIVND (reference sequence).

This rearrangement joins TRBV5-1 to TRBJ1-2; the D is unclear. The CDR3 length is 13 residues. V shed 3 bases and J shed 8 bases, with 14 bases lying between them. Germline-derived CDR1 and CDR2 are SGHRS and YFSETQ. CDR3 bases: TGCGCCAGCAGCTCTTTTATCGCGAGAGGCTACACCTTC. Translating it yields CASSSFIARGYTF.

This chain uses TRBV7-9 with TRBJ2-7; no reliable D call. V was shortened by 2 bases and J by 2 bases, with 10 bases between the two germline ends. Germline V gene lookup returns CDR1 SEHNR and CDR2 FQNEAQ (reference sequence). This CDR3 region has 14 residues. The CDR3: CASSLPPRTYEQYF. The CDR3, as DNA: TGTGCCAGCAGCTTACCACCGCGGACCTACGAGCAGTACTTC. Combining the CDR3 with reference TRBV7-9 and TRBJ2-7 gives the whole variable domain DTGVSQNPRHKITKRGQNVTFRCDPISEHNRLYWYRQTLGQGPEFLTYFQNEAQLEKSRLLSDRFSAERPKGSFSTLEIQRTEQGDSAMYLCASSLPPRTYEQYFGPGTRLTVT.

The chain is built from TRBV19 and TRBJ1-1, with D perhaps TRBD1 (5 bases). This CDR3 spans 13 amino acids. Trimming shortened V by 8 bases and J by 2 bases, and 12 bases separated the two germline ends. CDR1 is LNHDA and CDR2 is SQIVND in the germline V gene (reference sequence). CDR3 amino acids: CASSLQANTEAFF. The CDR3, as DNA: TGTGCCAGTTCGTTACAGGCAAACACTGAAGCTTTCTTT.

The genes are TRBV28 and TRBJ2-3, with 7 bases lining up with TRBD2. Germline CDR1 is MDHEN and CDR2 is SYDVKM. The V and J ends lost 5 bases and 2 bases, in that order; junction bases with no gene match: 10. The CDR3 is 16 amino acids. CDR3 nucleotides: TGTGCCAGCAGTCCCGGACTAGGCACCCCCACAGATACGCAGTATTTT. Residues: CASSPGLGTPTDTQYF.

The chain recombines TRBV24-1 with TRBJ2-3, with 16 bases matching TRBD2. This CDR3 has 17 residues. With 4 bases clipped from V and 5 bases from J, the junction kept 5 bases outside the gene matches. Germline CDR1 and CDR2: KGHDR and SFDVKD. The CDR3 DNA reads TGTGCCACCAGTGAGGGGACTAGCGGGAGGGATTTAGATACGCAGTATTTT. Residues: CATSEGTSGRDLDTQYF.

DNA of the CDR3: TGTGCCAGCAGCTTAAGGCCCGACAGGAACACTAATGAAAAACTGTTTTTT. It codes for CASSLRPDRNTNEKLFF. The chain is built from TRBV7-2 and TRBJ1-4; possibly TRBD1 for D (6 bases). Trimming left V 2 bases short and J 2 bases short, with 15 bases between. CDR3 length: 17 amino acids. Germline values: CDR1 SGHTA, CDR2 FQGNSA.

The chain links TRBV10-1 to TRBJ2-3; D is possibly TRBD2 (5 bases). The germline V and J ends were trimmed by 3 bases and 3 bases, with 10 bases remaining between them. The V gene's germline CDR1 is WNHNN and CDR2 SYGVQD (reference sequence). The CDR3 has 14 residues. DNA for the CDR3: TGCGCCAGCAGTGATCCTAGCAGAACAGATACGCAGTATTTT. It encodes CASSDPSRTDTQYF.

This rearrangement joins TRBV30 to TRBJ2-7; D possibly corresponds to TRBD2 (6 bases). The CDR3 is 14 residues long. The germline CDR1 and CDR2 sequences are GTSNPN and SVGIG (reference sequence). Trimming shortened V by 0 bases and J by 6 bases, and 15 bases separated the two germline ends. CDR3 DNA sequence: TGTGCCTGGAGTGTAACCCCACTAGCATCCGAGCAGTACTTC. This codes for CAWSVTPLASEQYF.

This chain joins TRBV5-1 and TRBJ1-1, with TRBD1 identical over 7 bases. CDR3 length equals 15 residues. V lost 4 bases, J lost 1 base, and 7 bases stayed unmatched. Per germline, CDR1 SGHRS and CDR2 YFSETQ. CDR3 sequence (DNA): TGCGCCAGCAGCAGGAACAGGGGAAGGAACACTGAAGCTTTCTTT. This sequence encodes CASSRNRGRNTEAFF.

This chain links TRBV4-3 with TRBJ1-1; no definite D call. CDR1 is LGHNA, CDR2 YSLEER, per germline. The ends were cut back, 4 bases at V and 4 bases at J, with 16 bases in the middle. The CDR3 is 15 residues long. The CDR3 loop is CASSPRRGGGTEAFF. The CDR3 coding sequence is TGCGCCAGCAGCCCACGTAGAGGAGGCGGCACTGAAGCTTTCTTT.

The genes are TRBV5-1 and TRBJ2-5, with 9 bases identical to TRBD2. The CDR3 has 17 residues. The junction had 8 bases not matched to a gene; V was cut back by 0 bases and J by 2 bases. Germline loops: CDR1 SGHRS, CDR2 YFSETQ. This CDR3 is CASSLGLAGPWQETQYF. As DNA, the CDR3 is TGCGCCAGCAGCTTGGGGCTAGCGGGACCCTGGCAAGAGACCCAGTACTTC.

The count of this clone is one. J is TRBJ2-3 and V is TRBV4-2, with 8 bases that match TRBD2. The CDR3 contains 19 residues. Germline CDR1 LGHNA, CDR2 YNFKEQ. With V trimmed by 0 bases and J by 0 bases, 11 bases remained unmatched. The CDR3 nucleotides are TGTGCCAGCAGCCAAGAAGCAACTAGCGGAAACCCTAGCACAGATACGCAGTATTTT. Translating gives CASSQEATSGNPSTDTQYF.

The CDR3 spells CASSGRGPSYEQYF. The CDR3 DNA reads as TGTGCCAGCAGCGGGCGGGGACCATCCTACGAGCAGTACTTC. The chain recombines TRBV27 with TRBJ2-7; D is possibly TRBD2 (6 bases). The V and J ends lost 6 bases and 1 base respectively, with 13 bases between them. Germline V gene lookup returns CDR1 MNHEY and CDR2 SMNVEV (reference sequence). The CDR3 sequence is 14 residues long.